The 2 T cell receptor beta chains presented below share a single source sample, sequenced in a study of beta chain features in type 1 diabetes. The whole isolated RNA underwent reverse transcription, so sequencing captured expressed TCRB transcripts. Assay: immunoSEQ multiplex PCR; the TCRdb copy retains only in-frame clones and omits some. The data show around 450,000 clones, with roughly 11% seen just once and around 0.05% held by the top ten. The sample comprised naive CD4+ T cells from blood. The source of these receptors is a woman between 18 and 30 years old in good health.

This clone was observed at least ten times. The chain uses TRBV9 and TRBJ2-5; no firm D call. CDR3 length equals 13 residues. The germline V gene has CDR1 SGDLS and CDR2 YYNGEE. Trimming stripped 1 base from V and 4 bases from J, with 8 bases between. CDR3 region: CASSVSGLETQYF. The DNA of the CDR3 is TGTGCCAGCAGCGTATCCGGGTTAGAGACCCAGTACTTC.

This clone was found once. The V and J genes are TRBV6-5 and TRBJ2-7; TRBD2 matches 7 bases. CDR1 MNHEY and CDR2 SVGAGI come from the germline V gene. The CDR3 consists of 11 residues. V shed 8 bases, J shed 10 bases, and the junction held 8 bases outside the gene matches. This CDR3 reads CASANGGLQYV. The CDR3 DNA reads TGTGCCAGCGCCAATGGGGGACTACAGTACGTC.